The rows below give T cell receptor beta chains drawn from one sample of a study of CD8 T cells in ankylosing spondylitis. MiXCR, applied by TCRdb to the 5' RACE reads, yields one record per CDR3 protein. The sample lists approximately 300,000 distinct CDR3 sequences, about a fifth occurring once. Input material: blood, either unsorted or a sorted T cell fraction (not recorded which). All receptors derive from a female donor with ankylosing spondylitis or in good health (not recorded which). The CDR3 runs from the conserved cysteine through the conserved F or W.

CDR3 protein: CASSWSTVSHQPQHF
V gene: TRBV6-2/TRBV6-3
J gene: TRBJ1-5

CDR3 protein: CASSSRTSGSATEQYF
V gene: TRBV6-5
J gene: TRBJ2-7

CDR3 protein: CASSLGRGTYEQYF
V gene: TRBV7-2
J gene: TRBJ2-7

CDR3 protein: CASSFGTGGTGELFF
V gene: TRBV5-6
J gene: TRBJ2-2

CDR3 protein: CASSRIKTYNEQFF
V gene: TRBV6-1
J gene: TRBJ2-1

CDR3 protein: CASSSPGTNTIYF
V gene: TRBV6-1
J gene: TRBJ1-3

CDR3 protein: CASSDRVGGEKLFF
V gene: TRBV25-1
J gene: TRBJ1-4

CDR3 protein: CASSQDLASGSYNEQFF
V gene: TRBV4-3
J gene: TRBJ2-1

CDR3 protein: CASSLAVKRGAPDTQYF
V gene: TRBV7-2
J gene: TRBJ2-3

CDR3 protein: CASSTREGANYGYTF
V gene: TRBV7-9
J gene: TRBJ1-2

CDR3 protein: CASSRGVLGSRYEQYF
V gene: TRBV11-1
J gene: TRBJ2-7

CDR3 protein: CSAETGALYGYTF
V gene: TRBV20-1
J gene: TRBJ1-2

CDR3 protein: CAMGPGGLKQYF
V gene: TRBV5-6
J gene: TRBJ2-7

CDR3 protein: CASSSTKGRGNTIYF
V gene: TRBV27
J gene: TRBJ1-3

CDR3 protein: CASSESGYDEQFF
V gene: TRBV25-1
J gene: TRBJ2-1

CDR3 protein: CSVSSGRVEQFF
V gene: TRBV29-1
J gene: TRBJ2-1

CDR3 protein: CASSYKARGETQYF
V gene: TRBV6-5
J gene: TRBJ2-5

CDR3 protein: CASSQRGGDLTGANVLTF
V gene: TRBV4-2
J gene: TRBJ2-6

CDR3 protein: CASMGTTAHNEQFF
V gene: TRBV2
J gene: TRBJ2-1

CDR3 protein: CASSPIANSGANVLTF
V gene: TRBV6-4
J gene: TRBJ2-6

CDR3 protein: CASSPGREVGYTF
V gene: TRBV18
J gene: TRBJ1-2

CDR3 protein: CASSQGVGQPQHF
V gene: TRBV4-3
J gene: TRBJ1-5

CDR3 protein: CASSVGGMNTEAFF
V gene: TRBV9
J gene: TRBJ1-1

CDR3 protein: CASSRRDTEPYEQYF
V gene: TRBV9
J gene: TRBJ2-7

CDR3 protein: CAIGRHLANTGELFF
V gene: TRBV10-3
J gene: TRBJ2-2

CDR3 protein: CAISEGGNEQFF
V gene: TRBV10-3
J gene: TRBJ2-1

CDR3 protein: CASSISRGVGSTEAFF
V gene: TRBV12-3/TRBV12-4
J gene: TRBJ1-1